The 9 T cell receptor beta chains listed next were all sequenced from one sample in a study of CD8+ T cells in alopecia areata. Treatment noted: oral pan-JAK inhibitor, 5-10 mg twice daily. Following RNA extraction, reverse transcription yielded cDNA that acted as the sequencing template. Libraries were prepared by immunoSEQ multiplex PCR; TCRdb keeps only in-frame clonotypes and omits some of them. The table has about 170,000 clones, approximately 52% seen once. The specimen comprised CD4+ T cells sorted from blood, sampled at approximately week 55, from a patient treated with tofacitinib. Receptors were obtained from a human donor with alopecia areata.

The V call is TRBV18, the J call TRBJ2-1; no clear D gene. The germline gives CDR1 KGHSH, CDR2 LQKENI. The CDR3 has 12 amino acids. V lost 3 bases and J lost 6, with 6 bases in between. CDR3 in DNA: TGTGCCAGCTCACCGGGGTTCAATGAGCAGTTCTTC. Its protein product is CASSPGFNEQFF.

The chain carries TRBV28 and TRBJ1-2, with D unresolved. The CDR3 extends over 11 amino acids. Trimming left V 6 bases short and J 4 bases short, with 6 bases between. The V gene's germline CDR1 is MDHEN and CDR2 SYDVKM. CDR3 protein: CASSSSYGYTF. In DNA form, the CDR3 reads TGTGCCAGCAGCAGCTCCTATGGCTACACCTTC.

The chain combines TRBV6-7 with TRBJ1-5, with D unclear. TRBV6-7 is noted as an ORF with a role that remains uncertain. V dropped 2 bases and J dropped 2 bases, with 7 bases sitting between them. This CDR3 contains 14 residues. In nucleotides, the CDR3 is TGTGCCAGCAGTTACGATACGGGCAATCAGCCCCAGCATTTT. Translating it yields CASSYDTGNQPQHF.

The V call is TRBV4-1, the J call TRBJ2-5; 7 nucleotides match TRBD2. Trimming took 0 bases from V and 0 from J; bases not matched to a gene: 10. The germline CDR1 and CDR2 sequences are MGHRA and YSYEKL. The CDR3 loop spans 18 amino acids. The CDR3 reads CASSQDWLAGEYQETQYF. The CDR3 bases are TGCGCCAGCAGCCAAGATTGGTTGGCGGGGGAGTACCAAGAGACCCAGTACTTC.

This clone occurred a few times. The V call is TRBV29-1, the J call TRBJ2-1, with D perhaps TRBD2 (6 bases). CDR3 length equals 12 residues. Per germline, CDR1 SQVTM and CDR2 ANQGSEA. The V end was cut by 1 base, the J end by 7 bases, with 8 bases between. The CDR3 DNA follows: TGCAGCGTTGAAGGGGACTCTAATGAGCAGTTCTTC. The encoded protein is CSVEGDSNEQFF.

The chain has TRBV30 and TRBJ2-3; weak D call: TRBD1 (6 bases). This CDR3 is built from 13 residues. The ends were cut back, 5 bases at V and 1 base at J, with 10 bases in the middle. In germline, CDR1 is GTSNPN, CDR2 SVGIG (reference sequence). This CDR3 is CAWQGKGTDTQYF. CDR3 bases: TGTGCCTGGCAGGGGAAGGGCACAGATACGCAGTATTTT. The complete variable domain, with remaining parts taken from reference TRBV30 and TRBJ2-3, reads SQTIHQWPATLVQPVGSPLSLECTVEGTSNPNLYWYRQAAGRGLQLLFYSVGIGQISSEVPQNLSASRPQDRQFILSSKKLLLSDSGFYLCAWQGKGTDTQYFGPGTRLTVL.

V and J are TRBV29-1 and TRBJ2-3, with 7 nucleotides matching TRBD1. Per the germline V gene, CDR1 is SQVTM and CDR2 is ANQGSEA. This CDR3 has 13 residues. Trimming at V came to 7 bases and at J to 2 bases, leaving 6 bases not matched to a gene. The CDR3 spells CSAGTVDTDTQYF. CDR3 DNA: TGCAGCGCCGGGACAGTGGACACAGATACGCAGTATTTT.

This clone was counted between two and nine times. The chain employs TRBV29-1 and TRBJ1-3, with D perhaps matching TRBD1 (6 bases). This CDR3 has 11 residues. V was clipped by 7 bases and J by 4 bases, with 8 bases between them. CDR1 and CDR2 (germline): SQVTM, ANQGSEA. As DNA, the CDR3 is TGCAGCGCAGGACAGGGAAACACCATATATTTT. It codes for CSAGQGNTIYF.

The V call is TRBV6-5, the J call TRBJ1-2; the match to TRBD1 covers 7 bases. V shed 6 bases and J 7 bases; nucleotides not matched to a gene: 11. The CDR3 spans 14 residues. From germline, CDR1 is MNHEY and CDR2 SVGAGI. CDR3 coding DNA: TGTGCCAGCAGACCTAACCGGGACAGCCGTGGCTACACCTTC. Translated, it gives CASRPNRDSRGYTF.